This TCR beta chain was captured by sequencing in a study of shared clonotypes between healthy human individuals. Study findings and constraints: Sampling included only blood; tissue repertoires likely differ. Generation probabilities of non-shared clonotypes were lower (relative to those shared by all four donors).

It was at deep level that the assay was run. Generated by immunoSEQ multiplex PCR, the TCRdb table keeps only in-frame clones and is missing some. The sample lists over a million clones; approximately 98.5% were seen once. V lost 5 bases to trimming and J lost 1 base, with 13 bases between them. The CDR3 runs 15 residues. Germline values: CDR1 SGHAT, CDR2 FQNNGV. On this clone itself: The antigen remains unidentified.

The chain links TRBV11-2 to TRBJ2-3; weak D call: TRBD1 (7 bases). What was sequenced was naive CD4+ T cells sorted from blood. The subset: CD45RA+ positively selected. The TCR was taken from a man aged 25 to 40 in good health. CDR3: CASSLRDSRTDTQYF. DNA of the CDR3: TGTGCCAGCAGCCTGCGGGACAGCCGCACAGATACGCAGTATTTT. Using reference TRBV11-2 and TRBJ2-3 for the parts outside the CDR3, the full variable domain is EAGVAQSPRYKIIEKRQSVAFWCNPISGHATLYWYQQILGQGPKLLIQFQNNGVVDDSQLPKDRFSAERLKGVDSTLKIQPAKLEDSAVYLCASSLRDSRTDTQYFGPGTRLTVL.